These 17 T cell receptor beta chains share one sample of origin, sequenced in a study of T cells in Graves' hyperthyroidism and ophthalmopathy. TCR beta CDR3 regions were amplified from RNA transcripts. The TCR CDR3 was amplified in a first-round RT-PCR using the HTBI primer set. TCRdb reanalysed the multiplex PCR reads using MiXCR and keeps one entry per CDR3 protein. The sample carries some 360,000 distinct CDR3 sequences, 15% to 20% recorded once. Input material: blood. Source of these receptors: a woman in her forties with Graves' ophthalmopathy.

This clonotype has at least ten counts. The chain joins TRBV12-3 or TRBV12-4 to TRBJ1-3; 7 nucleotides line up with TRBD1. The CDR3 loop spans 16 amino acids. Trimming removed 5 bases from V and 0 bases from J; junction bases left unmatched: 7. Written as DNA, the CDR3 is TGTGCCAGCAGTAAAACAGGGGTTAGCTCTGGAAACACCATATATTTT. Translated: CASSKTGVSSGNTIYF.

The chain uses TRBV6-5 and TRBJ1-2; 8 bases are shared with TRBD1. The J segment lost 5 bases and the V segment lost 2 bases, leaving 4 bases of the junction unmatched. The CDR3 loop spans 14 amino acids. The germline V gene has CDR1 MNHEY and CDR2 SVGAGI. CDR3 in DNA: TGTGCCAGCAGTTACCAGGGGGCGGATTATGGCTACACCTTC. This translates into CASSYQGADYGYTF.

This clonotype was counted many times. This chain joins TRBV7-8 and TRBJ1-2; possible D gene TRBD1, 5 bases. The germline V gene has CDR1 SGHVS and CDR2 FQNEAQ. Deletions cut 5 bases from V and 5 bases from J, with 12 bases between. The CDR3 contains 13 residues. The CDR3: CASSLGGGYGYTF. Written as DNA, the CDR3 is TGTGCCAGCAGCCTCGGGGGGGGATATGGCTACACCTTC. Together with reference TRBV7-8 and TRBJ1-2, the CDR3 gives the full variable domain: GAGVSQSPRYKVAKRGQDVALRCDPISGHVSLFWYQQALGQGPEFLTYFQNEAQLDKSGLPSDRFFAERPEGSVSTLKIQRTQQEDSAVYLCASSLGGGYGYTFGSGTRLTVV.

This clonotype occurred many times. The CDR3 bases are TGCGCCAGCCGGGACAGAATTAGAGATGAAGCTTTCTTT. This sequence encodes CASRDRIRDEAFF. The chain uses TRBV5-1 and TRBJ1-1; 7 bases line up with TRBD1. V trimming: 7 bases; J trimming: 7 bases; junction bases outside the gene matches: 10. The CDR3 loop spans 13 amino acids. Per the germline V gene, CDR1 is SGHRS and CDR2 is YFSETQ. Combining the CDR3 with reference TRBV5-1 and TRBJ1-1 gives the whole variable domain KAGVTQTPRYLIKTRGQQVTLSCSPISGHRSVSWYQQTPGQGLQFLFEYFSETQRNKGNFPGRFSGRQFSNSRSEMNVSTLELGDSALYLCASRDRIRDEAFFGQGTRLTVV.

This clonotype was seen ten or more times. CDR3 in amino acids: CASTLWSGPSYEQYF. In DNA form, the CDR3 reads TGTGCCAGCACCCTATGGTCGGGGCCCTCCTACGAGCAGTACTTC. The V and J genes are TRBV28 and TRBJ2-7; the D gene could be TRBD1 or TRBD2 (5 bases each). V lost 7 bases to trimming and J lost 0 bases, with 16 bases between them. The CDR3 consists of 15 residues. The germline V gene has CDR1 MDHEN and CDR2 SYDVKM.

This clonotype was recorded many times. The chain has TRBV4-3 and TRBJ1-1; 7 bases agree with TRBD1. This CDR3 has 15 residues. After removal of 0 bases from V and 4 bases from J, the junction contained 5 bases not matched to a gene. Per germline, CDR1 LGHNA and CDR2 YSLEER. The CDR3 DNA is TGCGCCAGCAGCCAAGACAACAGGGGATTCACTGAAGCTTTCTTT. It encodes CASSQDNRGFTEAFF.

In this sample, this clonotype turned up many times. This rearrangement joins TRBV9 to TRBJ1-1; D may be TRBD1 (5 bases). The CDR3 is 16 amino acids. V lost 0 bases to trimming and J lost 6 bases, with 18 bases between them. The V gene's germline CDR1 is SGDLS and CDR2 YYNGEE. In DNA, the CDR3 is TGTGCCAGCAGCGTAGAAGCCCGTGTGGGGCGGGCTGAAGCTTTCTTT. Residues: CASSVEARVGRAEAFF.

This clonotype was seen many times. The J gene is TRBJ2-2, the V gene TRBV6-5; D is unresolved. V was cut by 11 bases and J by 2 bases, with 18 bases left in between. The CDR3 covers 15 residues. Germline loops: CDR1 MNHEY, CDR2 SVGAGI. The CDR3 DNA is TGTGCCGCAGGCAGAGGCAGTCTTAACACCGGGGAGCTGTTTTTT. This codes for CAAGRGSLNTGELFF.

This clonotype was detected many times. The chain employs TRBV6-1 and TRBJ2-3; no definite D call. V lost 7 bases, J lost 3 bases, and 8 bases lay in between. The CDR3 spans 12 residues. Germline values: CDR1 MNHNS, CDR2 SASEGT. CDR3 sequence (DNA): TGTGCCAGCACTCATTGGACAGATACGCAGTATTTT. Its translation is CASTHWTDTQYF.

This clonotype was recorded at least ten times. The genes are TRBV7-2 and TRBJ2-5, with D uncertain. The germline V and J ends were trimmed by 1 base and 4 bases, with 10 bases remaining between them. The CDR3 consists of 14 residues. Germline V gene data show CDR1 as SGHTA and CDR2 as FQGNSA. The CDR3: CASSLDHRAETQYF. CDR3 DNA: TGTGCCAGCAGCTTAGACCACCGAGCAGAGACCCAGTACTTC.

This clonotype has at least ten counts. V and J are TRBV2 and TRBJ2-7; a weak D match, TRBD2 (5 bases). This CDR3 has 13 residues. V lost 6 bases and J lost 3, with 12 bases in between. Germline CDR1 SNHLY, CDR2 FYNNEI. In DNA form, the CDR3 reads TGTGCCAGCAGCCGTGGACTCGGCTACGAGCAGTACTTC. Its protein product is CASSRGLGYEQYF.

V gene TRBV27 combines with J gene TRBJ1-1; no reliable D call. The CDR3 has 15 amino acids. In germline, CDR1 is MNHEY, CDR2 SMNVEV (reference sequence). V lost 3 bases and J lost 0, with 11 bases in between. CDR3 sequence: CASSFSPGLNTEAFF. CDR3 DNA: TGTGCCAGCAGTTTTTCGCCGGGGTTGAACACTGAAGCTTTCTTT.

In this sample, this clonotype turned up many times. The chain recombines TRBV27 with TRBJ2-2, with 7 bases aligning to TRBD2. The CDR3 consists of 15 residues. J gave up 5 bases and V 6 bases, and 9 bases lay outside the gene matches. Per germline, CDR1 MNHEY and CDR2 SMNVEV (reference sequence). CDR3 bases: TGTGCCAGCAGATGGGGGGAGGGTGAGACCGGGGAGCTGTTTTTT. Protein product: CASRWGEGETGELFF.

This clonotype was found many times. This CDR3 is CASSPQDRNTEAFF. The CDR3 DNA reads TGTGCCAGCAGTCCCCAGGACAGGAACACTGAAGCTTTCTTT. This chain connects TRBV6-2 or TRBV6-3 to TRBJ1-1; D may be TRBD1 (6 bases). CDR3 length: 14 residues. Germline assignment: CDR1 MNHEY and CDR2 SVGEGT. Trimming took 5 bases from V and 1 from J, leaving 11 bases between them.

In its sample, this clonotype was seen many times. V and J are TRBV15 and TRBJ1-6, with a possible D match to TRBD1 (5 bases). This CDR3 has 15 amino acids. CDR1 and CDR2 (germline): LNHNV, YYDKDF (reference sequence). V lost 0 bases, J lost 7 bases, and 10 bases lay in between. CDR3 region: CATSRERGVNSPLHF. CDR3 bases: TGTGCCACCAGCAGAGAAAGAGGGGTAAATTCACCCCTCCACTTT.

This clonotype was detected many times. This chain joins TRBV19 and TRBJ2-7, with 9 bases that match TRBD1. This CDR3 comprises 15 residues. Germline-derived CDR1 and CDR2 are LNHDA and SQIVND (reference sequence). The V and J ends lost 4 bases and 0 bases, in that order; junction bases with no gene match: 4. The CDR3 DNA is TGTGCCAGTAGTACCAGGACAGGGGACTCCTACGAGCAGTACTTC. Residues: CASSTRTGDSYEQYF.

This clonotype has a count of ten or more. V gene TRBV19 combines with J gene TRBJ1-1; D gene ambiguous. V lost 10 bases to trimming and J lost 0 bases, with 6 bases between them. The CDR3 runs to 11 residues. Germline lookup yields CDR1 LNHDA and CDR2 SQIVND (reference sequence). CDR3 sequence: CAKGVNTEAFF. CDR3 coding DNA: TGTGCCAAGGGAGTGAACACTGAAGCTTTCTTT.